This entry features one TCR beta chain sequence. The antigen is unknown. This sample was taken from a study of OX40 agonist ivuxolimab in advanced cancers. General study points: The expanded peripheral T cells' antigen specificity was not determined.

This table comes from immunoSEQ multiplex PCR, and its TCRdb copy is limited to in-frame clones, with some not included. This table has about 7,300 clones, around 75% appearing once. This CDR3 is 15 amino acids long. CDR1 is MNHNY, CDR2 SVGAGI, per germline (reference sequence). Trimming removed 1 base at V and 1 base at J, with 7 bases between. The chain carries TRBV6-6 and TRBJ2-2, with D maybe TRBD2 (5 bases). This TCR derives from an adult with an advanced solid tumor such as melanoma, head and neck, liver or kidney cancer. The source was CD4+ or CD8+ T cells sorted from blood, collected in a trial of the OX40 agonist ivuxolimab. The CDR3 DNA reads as TGTGCCAGCAGTTACTTACTAGAGAACACCGGGGAGCTGTTTTTT. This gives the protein CASSYLLENTGELFF.